These 32 T cell receptor beta chains share one sample of origin, sequenced in a study of T-cell reconstitution after alpha-beta-depleted transplantation in children. The TCRbeta library was prepared with unique molecular identifiers. TCRdb ran MiXCR on the PCR reads and lists one entry per CDR3 protein. The sample carries 500,000 to 750,000 distinct CDR3 sequences, 25% to 30% recorded once. Sequenced here: PBMCs, sampled before TCRalphabeta/CD19-depleted stem cell transplant. The receptors originated from a boy younger than two with Wiskott-Aldrich syndrome, due to receive a stem cell transplant.

V gene TRBV28 combines with J gene TRBJ2-5; D not certain. In germline, CDR1 is MDHEN, CDR2 SYDVKM. V dropped 7 bases and J dropped 9 bases, with 15 bases sitting between them. The CDR3 is 12 amino acids. The CDR3 reads CASNRNIGAQYF. The CDR3 DNA follows: TGTGCCAGCAACCGGAACATTGGGGCCCAGTACTTC.

The chain recombines TRBV20-1 with TRBJ2-7, with D perhaps matching TRBD2 (5 bases). The CDR3 spans 15 residues. Trimming took 5 bases from V and 3 from J, leaving 20 bases between them. CDR1 is DFQATT, CDR2 SNEGSKA, per germline (reference sequence). The CDR3 protein is CSASSPAGPNYEQYF. The CDR3 DNA reads TGCAGTGCTTCTTCGCCGGCGGGCCCTAACTACGAGCAGTACTTC.

This clonotype was seen only a few times. This chain uses TRBV7-9 with TRBJ1-6; 9 bases are a match to TRBD1. V shed 5 bases, J shed 10 bases, and the junction held 15 bases outside the gene matches. The CDR3 extends over 17 amino acids. Germline CDR1 SEHNR, CDR2 FQNEAQ (reference sequence). CDR3 sequence: CASSPLSGQGSGSPLHF. CDR3 coding DNA: TGTGCCAGCAGCCCTTTATCCGGACAGGGGTCGGGGTCACCCCTCCACTTT.

The chain is built from TRBV7-2 and TRBJ1-2, with D unclear. The germline V gene encodes CDR1 SGHTA and CDR2 FQGNSA. This CDR3 has 13 amino acids. Trimming left V 6 bases short and J 2 bases short, with 10 bases between. The CDR3 loop reads CASRKTENYGYTF. Written as DNA, the CDR3 is TGTGCCAGCAGGAAAACTGAGAACTATGGCTACACCTTC.

This clonotype was found a few times. This chain uses TRBV7-7 with TRBJ2-7, with D possibly being TRBD2 (5 bases). This CDR3 contains 13 residues. Germline CDR1 and CDR2: SSHAT and FNYEAQ (reference sequence). The V gene lost 1 base and the J gene lost 6 bases, with 10 bases spanning the gap. The CDR3 DNA sequence: TGTGCCAGCAGCTTAGAACTAGATGGCGAGCAGTACTTC. Translating gives CASSLELDGEQYF.

The rearrangement uses TRBV20-1 and TRBJ2-5; tentative D call: TRBD1 (6 bases). Germline values: CDR1 DFQATT, CDR2 SNEGSKA (reference sequence). This CDR3 region has 15 residues. V was shortened by 2 bases and J by 5 bases, with 18 bases between the two germline ends. This chain's CDR3 is CSARTSNQGWETQYF. The DNA of the CDR3 is TGCAGTGCTAGAACTTCGAATCAGGGGTGGGAGACCCAGTACTTC.

This clonotype was seen only a few times. This sequence joins TRBV6-1 and TRBJ2-1; D tentatively fits TRBD1 or TRBD2 (5 bases each). CDR3 length equals 16 residues. Germline-derived CDR1 and CDR2 are MNHNS and SASEGT. Between the trimmed V and J ends, which lost 9 bases and 1 base, there was a span of 19 bases. The CDR3 region is CASWWGGYGSYNEQFF. The CDR3 DNA follows: TGTGCCAGTTGGTGGGGCGGGTACGGGTCCTACAATGAGCAGTTCTTC.

The genes are TRBV5-1 and TRBJ2-5; D may be TRBD1 or TRBD2 (5 bases each). This CDR3 contains 15 residues. CDR1 is SGHRS, CDR2 YFSETQ, per germline. Trimming cost V 0 bases and J 5 bases, with 14 bases left between them. The CDR3 loop reads CASSLGQGEMETQYF. CDR3 coding DNA: TGCGCCAGCAGCTTGGGTCAGGGAGAAATGGAGACCCAGTACTTC.

The J gene is TRBJ1-6, the V gene TRBV21-1. TRBV21-1 is a known pseudogene. The CDR3 is 10 residues long. Here the CDR3 DNA reads TGTGCCGCGTTGGAGACACCCCTCCACTTT. Its protein is CAALETPLHF.

This clonotype has more than one count but fewer than ten. This chain links TRBV12-3 or TRBV12-4 with TRBJ1-2; TRBD1 might be the D (6 bases). V gave up 1 base and J gave up 8 bases, with 14 bases separating them. The CDR3 runs 14 residues. CDR3 region: CASSLGTGSGGYTF. CDR3 sequence (DNA): TGTGCCAGCAGTTTAGGCACAGGGTCGGGGGGCTACACCTTC.

The chain employs TRBV28 and TRBJ2-2, with D possibly being TRBD1 (6 bases). Germline CDR1 MDHEN, CDR2 SYDVKM. The CDR3 is 17 amino acids. Trimming pared 8 bases from V and 1 base from J, leaving 20 bases between. The CDR3 region is CASRPQKPGQNTGELFF. CDR3 nucleotide sequence: TGTGCCAGCCGACCTCAAAAACCGGGACAGAACACCGGGGAGCTGTTTTTT.

The sample holds a few counts of this clonotype. The chain joins TRBV4-1 to TRBJ2-3; perhaps TRBD2 as D (5 bases). This CDR3 has 17 amino acids. Trimming took off 3 bases at V and 0 bases at J, with 16 bases between the two ends. CDR1 and CDR2 from the germline V gene are MGHRA and YSYEKL. CDR3 protein: CASSHLSARTSTDTQYF. CDR3 bases: TGCGCCAGCAGCCATCTAAGTGCACGGACTAGCACAGATACGCAGTATTTT.

In regard to this clonotype: A read error may produce the germline difference seen at one junction end. V gene TRBV7-9 combines with J gene TRBJ2-5; 7 nucleotides agree with TRBD2. CDR3 length equals 13 residues. Germline values: CDR1 SEHNR, CDR2 FQNEAQ (reference sequence). DNA for the CDR3: TGTGCCAGCAGCCCAAAGGGGACTACCCTTCCCGTCTTC. Amino acid sequence: CASSPKGTTLPVF.

The rearrangement links TRBV12-5 to TRBJ1-1, with 8 bases matching TRBD1. The CDR3 has 13 residues. V dropped 4 bases and J dropped 5; count of bases not matched to a gene: 3. Germline lookup yields CDR1 LGHNT and CDR2 FRNRAP. The CDR3 DNA is TGTGCTAGTGGTTCGGGGACAGGAACTGAAGCTTTCTTT. Translating it yields CASGSGTGTEAFF. Full variable domain (remainder filled in from reference TRBV12-5 and TRBJ1-1): DARVTQTPRHKVTEMGQEVTMRCQPILGHNTVFWYRQTMMQGLELLAYFRNRAPLDDSGMPKDRFSAEMPDATLATLKIQPSEPRDSAVYFCASGSGTGTEAFFGQGTRLTVV.

J is TRBJ2-3 and V is TRBV5-1; 12 bases map to TRBD2. J lost 4 bases, V lost 0 bases, and 6 bases had no gene match. This CDR3 is built from 17 residues. Germline V lookup: CDR1 SGHRS, CDR2 YFSETQ. CDR3 nucleotide sequence: TGCGCCAGCAGCTTGGTAACTAGCGGGAGGAGCCCAGATACGCAGTATTTT. Amino acid sequence: CASSLVTSGRSPDTQYF.

The CDR3 DNA reads TGTGCCAGCAGTCCCCGGACAACTACGGGGCGGCCCCTCCACTTT. It translates to CASSPRTTTGRPLHF. The rearrangement joins TRBV12-3 or TRBV12-4 to TRBJ1-6; perhaps TRBD1 as D (5 bases). CDR3 length: 15 amino acids. V gave up 5 bases and J gave up 13 bases, with 21 bases separating them.

V is TRBV7-8 and J is TRBJ2-1; D is perhaps TRBD1 (6 bases). Germline CDR1 reads SGHVS; CDR2 reads FQNEAQ. Trimming removed 3 bases at V and 7 bases at J, with 10 bases between. This CDR3 has 13 amino acids. This CDR3 reads CASSFGQMNEQFF. The DNA of the CDR3 is TGTGCCAGCAGCTTCGGACAGATGAATGAGCAGTTCTTC.

This clonotype was detected only a few times. This sequence joins TRBV7-9 and TRBJ1-2; the D gene is possibly TRBD1 (5 bases). The V gene lost 5 bases and the J gene lost 6 bases, with 16 bases spanning the gap. The CDR3 is 14 amino acids. The germline V gene encodes CDR1 SEHNR and CDR2 FQNEAQ (reference sequence). The CDR3 loop is CASSPRGTLDGYTF. The CDR3 nucleotides read TGTGCCAGCAGCCCTCGCGGGACGCTTGATGGCTACACCTTC.

This clonotype was detected many times. The chain combines TRBV20-1 with TRBJ2-3, with 12 bases matching TRBD2. Germline V lookup: CDR1 DFQATT, CDR2 SNEGSKA (reference sequence). There are 14 residues in the CDR3. V was pared by 6 bases and J by 3 bases, with 4 bases of the junction left unmatched. CDR3 residues: CSALTSGRTDTQYF. The CDR3 nucleotides are TGCAGTGCCCTAACTAGCGGGAGGACAGATACGCAGTATTTT.

This clonotype was seen a handful of times. The chain has TRBV15 and TRBJ2-1; D is perhaps TRBD1 (5 bases). The CDR3 has 16 residues. The germline V gene has CDR1 LNHNV and CDR2 YYDKDF (reference sequence). V was clipped by 3 bases and J by 6 bases, with 18 bases between them. The DNA of the CDR3 is TGTGCCACCAGCAGGGAGATAGGGGCTGGTGTCAATGAGCAGTTCTTC. This encodes CATSREIGAGVNEQFF.

There are a few counts of this clonotype. The chain uses TRBV20-1 and TRBJ2-7; tentative D call: TRBD1 (7 bases). Germline V gene data show CDR1 as DFQATT and CDR2 as SNEGSKA (reference sequence). V was clipped by 6 bases and J by 4 bases, with 19 bases between them. There are 14 residues in the CDR3. This CDR3 is CSAPGGQGWYEQYF. CDR3 DNA sequence: TGCAGTGCCCCAGGGGGGCAGGGATGGTACGAGCAGTACTTC.

This clonotype occurred once. The rearrangement links TRBV20-1 to TRBJ2-5; 9 bases align to TRBD1. There are 13 residues in the CDR3. V gave up 5 bases and J gave up 6 bases; unmatched junction bases: 7. Germline CDR1 DFQATT, CDR2 SNEGSKA (reference sequence). This chain's CDR3 is CSAGTGPLKTQYF. CDR3 nucleotide sequence: TGCAGTGCTGGGACAGGGCCCCTGAAGACCCAGTACTTC.

V usage is TRBV20-1 and J usage is TRBJ2-2; 7 bases match TRBD1. Germline CDR1 and CDR2: DFQATT and SNEGSKA (reference sequence). J was trimmed by 5 bases and V by 3 bases; bases with no gene match: 6. There are 14 residues in the CDR3. CDR3 in DNA: TGCAGTGCTAGCCGGGACAGCGTAACCGGGGAGCTGTTTTTT. Protein product: CSASRDSVTGELFF.

The V call is TRBV20-1, the J call TRBJ2-7, with 7 nucleotides matching TRBD2. In germline, CDR1 is DFQATT, CDR2 SNEGSKA (reference sequence). The V segment lost 3 bases and the J segment 0 bases; nucleotides outside the gene matches: 11. CDR3 length: 16 amino acids. CDR3 protein: CSASTSSGTLSYEQYF. CDR3 coding DNA: TGCAGTGCTAGCACCTCTAGCGGAACTCTCTCCTACGAGCAGTACTTC.

This clonotype was counted a single time. V is TRBV20-1 and J is TRBJ2-5; D unclear. Trimming cost V 5 bases and J 4 bases, with 17 bases left between them. Germline V gene lookup returns CDR1 DFQATT and CDR2 SNEGSKA (reference sequence). The CDR3 spans 14 residues. Here the CDR3 DNA reads TGCAGTGCTGGCGCGTTGGACCGTCCAGAGACCCAGTACTTC. This codes for CSAGALDRPETQYF.

The chain is built from TRBV2 and TRBJ1-5, with unresolved D. CDR3 length: 14 residues. Germline V gene sequence: CDR1 SNHLY, CDR2 FYNNEI. Deletions cut 1 base from V and 3 bases from J, with 7 bases between. The CDR3 reads CASSEVAPNQPQHF. As DNA, the CDR3 is TGTGCCAGCAGTGAAGTCGCCCCCAATCAGCCCCAGCATTTT. The whole variable domain, filled in from reference TRBV2 and TRBJ1-5, reads EPEVTQTPSHQVTQMGQEVILRCVPISNHLYFYWYRQILGQKVEFLVSFYNNEISEKSEIFDDQFSVERPDGSNFTLKIRSTKLEDSAMYFCASSEVAPNQPQHFGDGTRLSIL.

This clonotype was recorded a few times. This chain's CDR3 is CASSYSKGGENNQPQHF. CDR3 nucleotide sequence: TGTGCCAGCAGTTACTCGAAGGGGGGAGAGAACAATCAGCCCCAGCATTTT. V is TRBV6-5 and J is TRBJ1-5; TRBD1 is a possible D gene (6 bases). In germline, CDR1 is MNHEY, CDR2 SVGAGI. The CDR3 sequence is 17 residues long. V lost 0 bases and J lost 3, with 15 bases in between.

This clonotype was found a few times. The chain recombines TRBV5-6 with TRBJ2-1; 10 bases agree with TRBD2. CDR1 and CDR2 from the germline V gene are SGHDT and YYEEEE. V trimming: 3 bases; J trimming: 10 bases; junction bases outside the gene matches: 7. The CDR3 sequence is 14 residues long. The CDR3 is CASSSRTSGLEQFF. The CDR3 DNA follows: TGTGCCAGCAGCTCGAGGACTAGCGGACTAGAGCAGTTCTTC.

For the CDR3, the DNA is TGCAGTGCTATCAGCGGGCACACCTACAATGAGCAGTTCTTC. This sequence encodes CSAISGHTYNEQFF. The chain recombines TRBV20-1 with TRBJ2-1; TRBD2 is a possible D gene (6 bases). Trimming removed 4 bases at V and 2 bases at J, with 12 bases between. CDR1 is DFQATT and CDR2 is SNEGSKA in the germline V gene (reference sequence). The CDR3 spans 14 residues.

The rearrangement uses TRBV18 and TRBJ2-7; tentative D call: TRBD1 (6 bases). This CDR3 has 15 residues. V shed 0 bases and J shed 0 bases, with 9 bases lying between them. From germline, CDR1 is KGHSH and CDR2 LQKENI. This CDR3 is CASSPPRGDSYEQYF. In nucleotides, the CDR3 is TGTGCCAGCTCACCACCCAGGGGAGACTCCTACGAGCAGTACTTC.

The V call is TRBV10-3, the J call TRBJ2-3, with TRBD2 matching 9 bases. CDR1 is ENHRY and CDR2 is SYGVKD in the germline V gene. The junction had 17 bases not matched to a gene; V was cut back by 10 bases and J by 9 bases. The CDR3 consists of 15 residues. The CDR3 is CASGPTSGEGETQYF. The CDR3 DNA sequence: TGTGCCAGCGGGCCGACTAGCGGCGAGGGGGAGACGCAGTATTTT.

This clonotype was seen more than once but under ten times. The chain joins TRBV7-9 to TRBJ2-1, with 10 bases identical to TRBD2. J gave up 7 bases and V 5 bases, and 14 bases lay outside the gene matches. Germline loops: CDR1 SEHNR, CDR2 FQNEAQ (reference sequence). This CDR3 comprises 17 residues. In nucleotides, the CDR3 is TGTGCCAGCAGCCCATATAGCGGGAGGCTCCTTTTGAATGAGCAGTTCTTC. Translating gives CASSPYSGRLLLNEQFF. The full variable domain, completed using reference TRBV7-9 and TRBJ2-1, is DTGVSQNPRHKITKRGQNVTFRCDPISEHNRLYWYRQTLGQGPEFLTYFQNEAQLEKSRLLSDRFSAERPKGSFSTLEIQRTEQGDSAMYLCASSPYSGRLLLNEQFFGPGTRLTVL.